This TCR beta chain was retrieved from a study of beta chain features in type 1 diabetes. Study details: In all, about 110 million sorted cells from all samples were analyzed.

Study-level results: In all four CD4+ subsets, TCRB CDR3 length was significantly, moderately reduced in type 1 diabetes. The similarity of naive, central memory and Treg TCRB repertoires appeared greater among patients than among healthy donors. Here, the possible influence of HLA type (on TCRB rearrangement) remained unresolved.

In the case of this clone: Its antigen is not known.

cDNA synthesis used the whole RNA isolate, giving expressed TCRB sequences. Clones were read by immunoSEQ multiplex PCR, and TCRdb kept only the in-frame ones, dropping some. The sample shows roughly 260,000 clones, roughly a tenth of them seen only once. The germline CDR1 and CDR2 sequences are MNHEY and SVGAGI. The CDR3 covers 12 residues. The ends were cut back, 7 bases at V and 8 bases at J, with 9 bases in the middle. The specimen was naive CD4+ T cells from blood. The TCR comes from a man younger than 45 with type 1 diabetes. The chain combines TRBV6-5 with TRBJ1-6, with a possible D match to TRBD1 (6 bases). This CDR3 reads CASTAGDSPLHF. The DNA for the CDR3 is TGTGCCAGCACGGCAGGGGATTCACCCCTCCACTTT.